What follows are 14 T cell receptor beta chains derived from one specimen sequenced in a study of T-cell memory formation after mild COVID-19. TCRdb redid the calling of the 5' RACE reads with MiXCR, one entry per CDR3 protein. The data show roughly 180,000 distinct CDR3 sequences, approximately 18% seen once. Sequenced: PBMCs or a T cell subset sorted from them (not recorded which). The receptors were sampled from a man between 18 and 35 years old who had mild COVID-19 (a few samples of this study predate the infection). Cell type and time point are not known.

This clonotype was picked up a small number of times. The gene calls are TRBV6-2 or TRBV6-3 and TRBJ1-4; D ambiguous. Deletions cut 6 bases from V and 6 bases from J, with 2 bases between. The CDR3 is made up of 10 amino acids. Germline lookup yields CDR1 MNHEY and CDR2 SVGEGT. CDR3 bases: TGTGCCAGCAGGGATGAAAAACTGTTTTTT. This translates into CASRDEKLFF.

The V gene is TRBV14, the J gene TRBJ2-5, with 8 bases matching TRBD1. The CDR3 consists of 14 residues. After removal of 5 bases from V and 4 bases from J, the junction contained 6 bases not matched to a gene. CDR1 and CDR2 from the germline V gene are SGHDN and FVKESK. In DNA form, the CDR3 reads TGTGCCAGCAGCTTAAGGACAGGGCGAGAGACCCAGTACTTC. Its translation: CASSLRTGRETQYF.

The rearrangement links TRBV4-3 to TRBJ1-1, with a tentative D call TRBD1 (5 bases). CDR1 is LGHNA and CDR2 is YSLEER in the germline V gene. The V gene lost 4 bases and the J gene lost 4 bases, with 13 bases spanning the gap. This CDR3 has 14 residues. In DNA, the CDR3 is TGCGCCAGCAGCCGAGCAGGGATCGGCACTGAAGCTTTCTTT. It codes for CASSRAGIGTEAFF.

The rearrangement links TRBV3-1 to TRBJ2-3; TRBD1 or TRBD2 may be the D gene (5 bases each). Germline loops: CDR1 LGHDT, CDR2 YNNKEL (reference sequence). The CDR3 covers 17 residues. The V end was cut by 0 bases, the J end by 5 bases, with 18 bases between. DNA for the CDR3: TGTGCCAGCAGCCAAGATCTTCGGGGACCAATAGGAGATACGCAGTATTTT. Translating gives CASSQDLRGPIGDTQYF.

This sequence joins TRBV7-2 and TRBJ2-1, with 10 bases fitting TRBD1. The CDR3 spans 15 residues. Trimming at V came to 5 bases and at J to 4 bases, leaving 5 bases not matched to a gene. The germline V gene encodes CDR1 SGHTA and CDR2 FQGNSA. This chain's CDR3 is CASSPGQGTYNEQFF. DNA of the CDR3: TGTGCCAGCAGCCCGGGACAGGGGACTTACAATGAGCAGTTCTTC.

The chain's CDR3 is CASSYGRTEAFF. DNA of the CDR3: TGTGCCAGCAGTTACGGGCGGACTGAAGCTTTCTTT. This rearrangement joins TRBV6-2 or TRBV6-3 to TRBJ1-1; D gene unclear. Between the trimmed V and J ends, which lost 2 bases and 5 bases, there was a span of 6 bases. The CDR3 loop spans 12 amino acids. CDR1 MNHEY and CDR2 SVGEGT come from the germline V gene.

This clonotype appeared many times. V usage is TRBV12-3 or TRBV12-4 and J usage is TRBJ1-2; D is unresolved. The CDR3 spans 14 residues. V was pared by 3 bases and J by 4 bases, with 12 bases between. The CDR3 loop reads CASSLLRSSYGYTF. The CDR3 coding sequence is TGTGCCAGCAGTTTGCTCCGCAGCTCCTATGGCTACACCTTC.

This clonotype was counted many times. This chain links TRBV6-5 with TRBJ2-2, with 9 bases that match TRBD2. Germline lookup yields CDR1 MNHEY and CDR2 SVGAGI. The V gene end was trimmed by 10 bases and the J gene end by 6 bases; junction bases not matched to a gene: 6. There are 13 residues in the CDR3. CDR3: CATIGLAPGELFF. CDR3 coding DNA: TGTGCCACCATAGGACTAGCGCCCGGGGAGCTGTTTTTT.

CDR3 DNA sequence: TGTGCCAGCAGTTACGGGCGAGGGGCCTACGAGCAGTACTTC. Protein: CASSYGRGAYEQYF. This sequence joins TRBV6-5 and TRBJ2-7; D is possibly TRBD1 or TRBD2 (5 bases each). The V end was cut by 2 bases, the J end by 2 bases, with 10 bases between. CDR3 length: 14 residues. Germline-derived CDR1 and CDR2 are MNHEY and SVGAGI.

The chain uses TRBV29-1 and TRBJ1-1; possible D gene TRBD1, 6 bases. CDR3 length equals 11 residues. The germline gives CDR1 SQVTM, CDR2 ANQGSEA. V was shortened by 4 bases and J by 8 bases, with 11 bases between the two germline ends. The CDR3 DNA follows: TGCAGCGTTGGGGGGGCGTGGGAAGCTTTCTTT. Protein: CSVGGAWEAFF.

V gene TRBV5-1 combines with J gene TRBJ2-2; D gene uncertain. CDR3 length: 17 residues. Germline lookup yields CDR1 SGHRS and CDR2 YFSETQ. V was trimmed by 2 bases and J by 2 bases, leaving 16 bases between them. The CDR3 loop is CASSFRAFRQNTGELFF. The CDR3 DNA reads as TGCGCCAGCAGCTTCCGGGCTTTCCGGCAAAACACCGGGGAGCTGTTTTTT.

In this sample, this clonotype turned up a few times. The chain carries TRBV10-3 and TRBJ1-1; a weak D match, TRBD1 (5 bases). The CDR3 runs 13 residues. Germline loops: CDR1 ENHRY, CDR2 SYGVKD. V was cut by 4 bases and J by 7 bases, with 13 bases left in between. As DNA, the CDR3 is TGTGCCATCAGTGCGGCCAGGGAACATGAAGCTTTCTTT. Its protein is CAISAAREHEAFF.

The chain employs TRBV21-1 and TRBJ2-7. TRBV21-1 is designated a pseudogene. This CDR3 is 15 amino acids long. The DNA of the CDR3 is TGTGCCAGCAGTCTCGGGGTGCTCGGCTCCTACGAGCAGTACGTC. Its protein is CASSLGVLGSYEQYV.

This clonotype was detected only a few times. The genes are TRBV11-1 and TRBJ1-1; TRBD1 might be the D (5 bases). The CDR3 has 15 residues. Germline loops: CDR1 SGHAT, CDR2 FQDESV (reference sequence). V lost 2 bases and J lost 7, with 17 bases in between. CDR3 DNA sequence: TGTGCCAGCAGCTTATGGTCAGGGTCCGGGAATGAAGCTTTCTTT. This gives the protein CASSLWSGSGNEAFF.